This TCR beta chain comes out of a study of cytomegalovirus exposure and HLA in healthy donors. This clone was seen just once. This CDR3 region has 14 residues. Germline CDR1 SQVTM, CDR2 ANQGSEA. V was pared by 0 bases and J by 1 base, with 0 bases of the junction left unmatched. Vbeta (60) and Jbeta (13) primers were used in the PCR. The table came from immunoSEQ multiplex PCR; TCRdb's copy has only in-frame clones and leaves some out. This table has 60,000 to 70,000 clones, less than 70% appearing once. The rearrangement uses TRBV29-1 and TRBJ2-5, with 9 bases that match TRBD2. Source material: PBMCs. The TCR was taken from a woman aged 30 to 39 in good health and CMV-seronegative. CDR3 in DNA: TGCAGCGTTGAAGAGCGGGGGGGCCAAGAGACCCAGTACTTC. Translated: CSVEERGGQETQYF.